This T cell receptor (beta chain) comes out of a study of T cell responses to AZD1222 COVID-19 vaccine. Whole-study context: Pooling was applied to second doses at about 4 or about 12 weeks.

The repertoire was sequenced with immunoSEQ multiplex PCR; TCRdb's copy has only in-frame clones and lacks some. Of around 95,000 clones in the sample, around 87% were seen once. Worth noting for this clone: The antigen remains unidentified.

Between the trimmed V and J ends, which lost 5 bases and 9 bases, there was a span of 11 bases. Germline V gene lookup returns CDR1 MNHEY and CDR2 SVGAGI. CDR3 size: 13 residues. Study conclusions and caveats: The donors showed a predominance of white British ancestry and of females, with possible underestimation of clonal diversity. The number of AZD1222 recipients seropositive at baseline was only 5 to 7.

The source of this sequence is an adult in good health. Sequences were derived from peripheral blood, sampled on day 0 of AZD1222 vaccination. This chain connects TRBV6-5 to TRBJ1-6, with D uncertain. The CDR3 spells CASSPLEGSPLHF. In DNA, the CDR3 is TGTGCCAGCAGTCCTTTAGAGGGTTCACCCCTCCACTTT.